Below are 18 T cell receptor beta chains sequenced from a single sample in a study of cytomegalovirus exposure and HLA in healthy donors. PCR primers comprised 60 Vbeta and 13 Jbeta primers. Measured with immunoSEQ multiplex PCR; TCRdb has only the in-frame clones, and not every one. In the table there are some 150,000 clones, approximately 80% of which are singletons. The sequencing input was PBMCs. The receptor set was obtained from a woman aged 45 to 65 in good health and CMV-seropositive.

The rearrangement uses TRBV7-9 and TRBJ2-2, with 8 nucleotides matching TRBD1. Germline CDR1 SEHNR, CDR2 FQNEAQ (reference sequence). This CDR3 contains 14 residues. V was clipped by 8 bases and J by 4 bases; unmatched bases: 6. This chain's CDR3 is CASGLTGGTGELFF. The CDR3 bases are TGTGCCAGCGGTTTAACAGGGGGCACCGGGGAGCTGTTTTTT. Filled out from reference TRBV7-9 and TRBJ2-2, the complete variable domain reads DTGVSQNPRHKITKRGQNVTFRCDPISEHNRLYWYRQTLGQGPEFLTYFQNEAQLEKSRLLSDRFSAERPKGSFSTLEIQRTEQGDSAMYLCASGLTGGTGELFFGEGSRLTVL.

The genes are TRBV7-9 and TRBJ2-2; D gene ambiguous. Germline lookup yields CDR1 SEHNR and CDR2 FQNEAQ (reference sequence). This CDR3 spans 15 amino acids. V was cut by 11 bases and J by 0 bases, with 16 bases left in between. The CDR3 DNA sequence: TGTGCCGGAGTCGAGGCAGCAGCGAACACCGGGGAGCTGTTTTTT. This codes for CAGVEAAANTGELFF.

On this clone: The junction differs from germline at one of its ends, possibly a read error. The V call is TRBV11-2, the J call TRBJ2-7; 9 nucleotides match TRBD1. CDR1 SGHAT and CDR2 FQNNGV come from the germline V gene. This CDR3 region has 15 residues. This CDR3 reads CASSLDPTGGDEQYF. In DNA form, the CDR3 reads TGTGCCAGCAGCCTAGACCCGACAGGGGGGGACGAGCAGTACTTC.

This chain links TRBV20-1 with TRBJ1-1; D remains ambiguous. This CDR3 contains 11 residues. CDR1 is DFQATT and CDR2 is SNEGSKA in the germline V gene (reference sequence). Trimming pared 0 bases from V and 10 bases from J, leaving 9 bases between. The CDR3 DNA follows: TGCAGTGCTAGAGAGACTTTTTTAGCTTTCTTT. Amino acid sequence: CSARETFLAFF.

CDR3 DNA: TGTGCCAGCAGCTTGACGACCGGGACCGGGGAGCTGTTTTTT. Translation gives CASSLTTGTGELFF. V is TRBV7-2 and J is TRBJ2-2; D not resolved. This CDR3 has 14 amino acids. The germline V gene has CDR1 SGHTA and CDR2 FQGNSA. The ends were cut back, 3 bases at V and 5 bases at J, with 10 bases in the middle. Using reference TRBV7-2 and TRBJ2-2 for the parts outside the CDR3, the full variable domain is GAGVSQSPSNKVTEKGKDVELRCDPISGHTALYWYRQSLGQGLEFLIYFQGNSAPDKSGLPSDRFSAERTGGSVSTLTIQRTQQEDSAVYLCASSLTTGTGELFFGEGSRLTVL.

This clone has only a few counts. The chain recombines TRBV25-1 with TRBJ1-5, with a tentative D call TRBD1 (5 bases). Germline V gives CDR1 MGHDK, CDR2 SYGVNS. Trimming left V 3 bases short and J 9 bases short, with 15 bases between. This CDR3 is 14 amino acids long. The CDR3 reads CASSDNRRDGPQHF. DNA for the CDR3: TGTGCCAGCAGTGATAACAGGCGAGATGGGCCCCAGCATTTT.

This clone was observed a few times. This chain connects TRBV11-3 to TRBJ2-3; maybe TRBD1 (7 bases). Deletions cut 5 bases from V and 1 base from J, with 16 bases between. Germline V lookup: CDR1 SGHNT, CDR2 YENEEA. The length of the CDR3 is 16 residues. CDR3 loop: CASSPRRGLGTDTQYF. The DNA for the CDR3 is TGTGCCAGCAGCCCGAGGAGGGGGCTAGGCACAGATACGCAGTATTTT.

For this clone: This CDR3 is also generated by other DNA sequences in the sample. The rearrangement uses TRBV5-1 and TRBJ1-1, with D hard to call. V shed 3 bases and J shed 1 base, with 10 bases lying between them. The germline gives CDR1 SGHRS, CDR2 YFSETQ. The CDR3 runs to 14 residues. CDR3 DNA: TGCGCCAGCAGCTCCGGCGGTAGGAACACTGAAGCTTTCTTT. The encoded protein is CASSSGGRNTEAFF.

The genes are TRBV9 and TRBJ1-3; D uncertain. Deletions cut 0 bases from V and 2 bases from J, with 9 bases between. The CDR3 has 15 residues. The germline CDR1 and CDR2 sequences are SGDLS and YYNGEE. CDR3 sequence (DNA): TGTGCCAGCAGCGTAGACGGGGTGACTGGAAACACCATATATTTT. The encoded protein is CASSVDGVTGNTIYF.

The chain is built from TRBV19 and TRBJ2-7; TRBD1 might be the D (6 bases). V was shortened by 5 bases and J by 4 bases, with 12 bases between the two germline ends. The CDR3 runs 13 residues. Germline CDR1 LNHDA, CDR2 SQIVND (reference sequence). The CDR3 here is CASSYRVSYEQYF. The CDR3 coding sequence is TGTGCCAGTAGTTACAGGGTTTCGTACGAGCAGTACTTC.

The chain couples TRBV28 to TRBJ1-2, with D unclear. CDR1 MDHEN and CDR2 SYDVKM come from the germline V gene. The ends were cut back, 4 bases at V and 8 bases at J, with 11 bases in the middle. The CDR3 runs to 12 residues. In DNA, the CDR3 is TGTGCCAGCAGTTGGGCTGTCGCCGGCTACACCTTC. Its translation is CASSWAVAGYTF.

This chain joins TRBV11-2 and TRBJ1-2; possible D gene TRBD1, 5 bases. This CDR3 spans 13 amino acids. The V end was cut by 5 bases, the J end by 2 bases, with 9 bases between. Germline CDR1 and CDR2: SGHAT and FQNNGV. In DNA, the CDR3 is TGTGCCAGCAGCCCCGACAGAAACTATGGCTACACCTTC. Translated: CASSPDRNYGYTF.

V gene TRBV20-1 combines with J gene TRBJ1-6, with D hard to call. The V gene lost 3 bases and the J gene lost 12 bases, with 9 bases spanning the gap. Germline loops: CDR1 DFQATT, CDR2 SNEGSKA (reference sequence). There are 11 residues in the CDR3. CDR3 loop: CSARASGPLHF. For the CDR3, the DNA is TGCAGTGCTAGGGCTTCGGGACCCCTCCACTTT.

The chain couples TRBV4-2 to TRBJ1-1; no reliable D call. There are 14 residues in the CDR3. V was cut by 4 bases and J by 10 bases, with 19 bases left in between. Germline-derived CDR1 and CDR2 are LGHNA and YNFKEQ. The CDR3 DNA sequence: TGTGCCAGCAGCCCCGGTTCGGCCGCGGGGATAGCTTTCTTT. Protein product: CASSPGSAAGIAFF.

The chain employs TRBV9 and TRBJ1-1; D gene uncertain. From germline, CDR1 is SGDLS and CDR2 YYNGEE. V was pared by 4 bases and J by 1 base, with 11 bases between. The CDR3 contains 14 residues. CDR3 protein: CASSRGRRNTEAFF. As DNA, the CDR3 is TGTGCCAGCAGCAGAGGGAGAAGGAACACTGAAGCTTTCTTT.

The chain employs TRBV4-3 and TRBJ1-1, with D perhaps matching TRBD1 (5 bases). The CDR3 is made up of 15 amino acids. The V end was cut by 1 base, the J end by 7 bases, with 16 bases between. CDR1 is LGHNA, CDR2 YSLEER, per germline. The CDR3 loop reads CASSQVTPPRGEAFF. CDR3 in DNA: TGCGCCAGCAGCCAAGTTACCCCCCCAAGGGGTGAAGCTTTCTTT.

The chain carries TRBV6-4 and TRBJ2-1; no reliable D call. This CDR3 comprises 13 residues. V lost 1 base and J 9 bases, leaving 10 bases between the germline ends. Germline V gene lookup returns CDR1 MRHNA and CDR2 SNTAGT. In DNA form, the CDR3 reads TGTGCCAGCAGTGACTGGCCCTTAAGTGAGCAGTTCTTC. This codes for CASSDWPLSEQFF.

This clone was detected only once. One junction end does not reproduce the germline sequence, and a read error may be involved. V usage is TRBV7-9 and J usage is TRBJ1-4; 7 positions match TRBD1. Germline V lookup: CDR1 SEHNR, CDR2 FQNEAQ (reference sequence). The CDR3 is 12 amino acids. CDR3 region: CSSSLIQGPYAF. In nucleotides, the CDR3 is TGTTCCAGCAGCTTAATACAGGGGCCTTACGCCTTT.